The rows below give T cell receptor beta chains drawn from one sample of a study of long-term antiretroviral therapy in people with HIV. Repertoires were generated with immunoSEQ multiplex PCR, while TCRdb's copy carries only in-frame clones and drops some. The profile shows 25,000 to 30,000 clones, 80% to 95% of them singletons. The material was unsorted PBMCs, obtained around 5 years after starting antiretroviral therapy. The receptors were sampled from a woman in her 40s with HIV. CDR3s include the opening cysteine and the closing phenylalanine or tryptophan. The D gene is left open where the match is weak.

D gene: TRBD2
J gene: TRBJ2-1
V gene: TRBV7-9
CDR3 protein: CASSQLAGGPHEQFF

D gene: .
J gene: TRBJ1-2
V gene: TRBV27
CDR3 protein: CASSFPPNKINYGYTF

D gene: TRBD2
J gene: TRBJ2-5
V gene: TRBV4-2
CDR3 protein: CASSQGRTSGRPEETQYF

D gene: .
J gene: TRBJ2-5
V gene: TRBV10-3
CDR3 protein: CAISAQQETQYF

D gene: TRBD2
J gene: TRBJ2-3
V gene: TRBV7-9
CDR3 protein: CASSLGTSGDTDTQYF

D gene: .
J gene: TRBJ1-2
V gene: TRBV30
CDR3 protein: CAWSNAYGYTF

D gene: TRBD1
J gene: TRBJ2-1
V gene: TRBV7-6
CDR3 protein: CASSLVDRDRVGNEQFF

D gene: .
J gene: TRBJ1-4
V gene: TRBV6-5
CDR3 protein: CASSYRETNEKLFF

D gene: TRBD1
J gene: TRBJ1-2
V gene: TRBV5-6
CDR3 protein: CASSPTGSGGYTF

D gene: TRBD1
J gene: TRBJ1-5
V gene: TRBV6-1
CDR3 protein: CASSEWAGGYQPQHF

D gene: TRBD1
J gene: TRBJ2-2
V gene: TRBV6-6
CDR3 protein: CASSITGTANTGELFF

D gene: .
J gene: TRBJ2-6
V gene: TRBV9
CDR3 protein: CASSKAGSGANVLTF

D gene: .
J gene: TRBJ1-2
V gene: TRBV27
CDR3 protein: CASSLTYNYGYTF

D gene: TRBD1
J gene: TRBJ1-2
V gene: TRBV7-2
CDR3 protein: CASSLGSGTGGGYTF

D gene: TRBD1
J gene: TRBJ1-2
V gene: TRBV4-1
CDR3 protein: CASSQASGQGANGYTF

D gene: .
J gene: TRBJ2-7
V gene: TRBV14
CDR3 protein: CASSQDLGGYEQYF

D gene: .
J gene: TRBJ1-5
V gene: TRBV6-6
CDR3 protein: CASSFGPKQPQHF

D gene: .
J gene: TRBJ2-7
V gene: TRBV5-1
CDR3 protein: CASSLVPPVREQYF

D gene: .
J gene: TRBJ2-3
V gene: TRBV10-3
CDR3 protein: CAISPLNLEATDTQYF

D gene: .
J gene: TRBJ2-2
V gene: TRBV5-1
CDR3 protein: CASTLALTGELFF

D gene: TRBD1
J gene: TRBJ1-3
V gene: TRBV7-9
CDR3 protein: CASSLSARTGGGQNTIYF

D gene: TRBD2
J gene: .
V gene: TRBV11-3
CDR3 protein: CASSYLPGTSGPRKYEQYF

D gene: .
J gene: TRBJ1-1
V gene: TRBV5-6
CDR3 protein: CASSLIGTEAFF

D gene: TRBD1
J gene: TRBJ1-5
V gene: TRBV6-1
CDR3 protein: CASSGSGQGALQPQHF

D gene: .
J gene: TRBJ1-3
V gene: TRBV5-6
CDR3 protein: CASSLRSENTIYF

D gene: .
J gene: TRBJ1-2
V gene: TRBV6-5
CDR3 protein: CASSYQSGSYGYTF

D gene: TRBD2
J gene: TRBJ2-1
V gene: TRBV2
CDR3 protein: CASTYGTSGLDEQFF

D gene: TRBD1
J gene: TRBJ1-5
V gene: TRBV30
CDR3 protein: CAWKGQGYQPQHF

D gene: TRBD1
J gene: TRBJ1-2
V gene: TRBV10-3
CDR3 protein: CAISATDRDYGYTF

D gene: TRBD1
J gene: TRBJ2-6
V gene: TRBV30
CDR3 protein: CASQGERANVLTF

D gene: TRBD2
J gene: TRBJ2-3
V gene: TRBV6-5
CDR3 protein: CASSPGTRGDTQYF

D gene: .
J gene: TRBJ1-1
V gene: TRBV20-1
CDR3 protein: CSARMGLGAFF

D gene: TRBD2
J gene: TRBJ2-1
V gene: TRBV10-2
CDR3 protein: CASSERLAGGNEQFF

D gene: .
J gene: TRBJ1-2
V gene: TRBV2
CDR3 protein: CASRKGYGYTF

D gene: TRBD2
J gene: TRBJ2-5
V gene: TRBV7-9
CDR3 protein: CASSLATSRETQYF

D gene: .
J gene: TRBJ1-4
V gene: TRBV7-8
CDR3 protein: CASSQPGHTVGREKLFF

D gene: TRBD1
J gene: TRBJ2-7
V gene: TRBV9
CDR3 protein: CASSVGTGVLYEQYF

D gene: .
J gene: TRBJ1-1
V gene: TRBV5-4
CDR3 protein: CASSLAQMNTEAFF

D gene: .
J gene: TRBJ2-7
V gene: TRBV6-5
CDR3 protein: CASRAIDGLREQYF

D gene: TRBD1
J gene: TRBJ2-7
V gene: TRBV6-5
CDR3 protein: CASSYGGQEIHEQYF

D gene: TRBD1
J gene: TRBJ1-1
V gene: TRBV4-2
CDR3 protein: CASSQLQGGNTEAFF

D gene: .
J gene: TRBJ2-7
V gene: TRBV4-3
CDR3 protein: CASSQDRSGTREQYF

D gene: .
J gene: TRBJ2-7
V gene: TRBV5-1
CDR3 protein: CASSLVSYEQYF

D gene: TRBD1
J gene: TRBJ1-2
V gene: TRBV9
CDR3 protein: CASGATGTGDYGYTF

D gene: .
J gene: TRBJ1-5
V gene: TRBV4-2
CDR3 protein: CASSQDHDGGRVNQPQHF

D gene: TRBD1
J gene: TRBJ1-1
V gene: TRBV7-6
CDR3 protein: CASRDSAMNTEAFF

D gene: .
J gene: TRBJ2-1
V gene: TRBV7-8
CDR3 protein: CASSLDLSSYNEQFF

D gene: .
J gene: TRBJ1-2
V gene: TRBV7-9
CDR3 protein: CASSLGVSRGYTF

D gene: .
J gene: TRBJ1-5
V gene: TRBV6-5
CDR3 protein: CASSYGGTNQPQHF

D gene: .
J gene: TRBJ2-6
V gene: TRBV4-2
CDR3 protein: CASAPGANVLTF

D gene: TRBD1
J gene: TRBJ2-3
V gene: TRBV7-2
CDR3 protein: CASSPRQGAGDTQYF

D gene: TRBD2
J gene: TRBJ2-1
V gene: TRBV5-1
CDR3 protein: CASSLETSGSNEQFF

D gene: .
J gene: TRBJ2-5
V gene: TRBV23-1
CDR3 protein: CVLTDSQETQYF

D gene: .
J gene: TRBJ2-5
V gene: TRBV4-1
CDR3 protein: CASSQPTRRGETQYF